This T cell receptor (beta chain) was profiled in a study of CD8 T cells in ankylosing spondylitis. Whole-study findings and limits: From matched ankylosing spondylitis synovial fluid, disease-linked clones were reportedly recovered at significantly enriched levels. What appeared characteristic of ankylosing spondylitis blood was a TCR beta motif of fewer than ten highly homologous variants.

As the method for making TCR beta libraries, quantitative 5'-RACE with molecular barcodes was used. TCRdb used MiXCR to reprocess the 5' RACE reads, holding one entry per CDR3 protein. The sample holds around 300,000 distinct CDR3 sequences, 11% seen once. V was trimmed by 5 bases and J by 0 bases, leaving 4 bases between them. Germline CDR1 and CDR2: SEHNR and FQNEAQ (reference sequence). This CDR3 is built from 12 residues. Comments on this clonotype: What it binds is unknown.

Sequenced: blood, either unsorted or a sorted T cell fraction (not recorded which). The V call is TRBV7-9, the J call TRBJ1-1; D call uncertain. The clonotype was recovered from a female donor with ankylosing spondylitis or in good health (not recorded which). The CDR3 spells CASSPMNTEAFF. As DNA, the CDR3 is TGTGCCAGCAGCCCCATGAACACTGAAGCTTTCTTT.